This passage covers 6 T cell receptor beta chains from one sample sequenced in a study of CD4 T cells in relation to SARS-CoV-2 and coronaviruses. Profiled with immunoSEQ multiplex PCR; TCRdb holds only in-frame clones, not every one. The sample lists some 27,000 clones, roughly 69% occurring once. The antigens these receptors bind are not known. Unexposed donor CD4+ T cells date from about 2011-2019, before the COVID-19 pandemic. After less than 11 days of culture, CD4+ T cells were isolated. The sample was CD4+ T cells from PBMCs, cultured in vitro. The receptors come from a human donor in good health.

CDR3 DNA: TGTGCCAGCAGTGATCTCGGGGACAGCTCCTACAATGAGCAGTTCTTC. Amino acids: CASSDLGDSSYNEQFF. The J gene is TRBJ2-1, the V gene TRBV25-1; the match to TRBD1 covers 7 bases. V lost 3 bases to trimming and J lost 0 bases; unmatched junction nucleotides: 5. Germline CDR1 MGHDK, CDR2 SYGVNS. The CDR3 is 16 residues long. The whole variable domain, remainder taken from reference TRBV25-1 and TRBJ2-1, is EADIYQTPRYLVIGTGKKITLECSQTMGHDKMYWYQQDPGMELHLIHYSYGVNSTEKGDLSSESTVSRIRTEHFPLTLESARPSHTSQYLCASSDLGDSSYNEQFFGPGTRLTVL.

This clone was seen a few times. This chain links TRBV2 with TRBJ1-5; maybe TRBD1 (5 bases). The germline CDR1 and CDR2 sequences are SNHLY and FYNNEI. The V and J ends lost 4 bases and 1 base respectively, with 11 bases between them. The CDR3 contains 15 residues. CDR3 sequence reads: CASSGIQVSNQPQHF. CDR3 in DNA: TGTGCCAGCAGTGGGATACAGGTCAGCAATCAGCCCCAGCATTTT.

This clone turned up a few times. This chain connects TRBV7-8 to TRBJ2-1, with D possibly TRBD2 on 5 matching bases. V was cut by 3 bases and J by 0 bases, with 9 bases left in between. Germline V CDR1 and CDR2: SGHVS, FQNEAQ. There are 15 residues in the CDR3. The CDR3 here is CASSFGGSSYNEQFF. CDR3 nucleotides: TGTGCCAGCAGCTTTGGAGGTAGCTCCTACAATGAGCAGTTCTTC. Full variable domain (rest looked up from reference TRBV7-8 and TRBJ2-1): GAGVSQSPRYKVAKRGQDVALRCDPISGHVSLFWYQQALGQGPEFLTYFQNEAQLDKSGLPSDRFFAERPEGSVSTLKIQRTQQEDSAVYLCASSFGGSSYNEQFFGPGTRLTVL.

This clone was counted once. CDR3: CAWQSYGDEKLFF. The CDR3 bases are TGTGCCTGGCAGTCCTATGGAGATGAAAAACTGTTTTTT. The V and J genes are TRBV30 and TRBJ1-4; no reliable D call. This CDR3 contains 13 residues. Trimming removed 5 bases at V and 6 bases at J, with 13 bases between. Germline lookup yields CDR1 GTSNPN and CDR2 SVGIG (reference sequence). Full variable domain (outside the CDR3, taken from reference TRBV30 and TRBJ1-4): SQTIHQWPATLVQPVGSPLSLECTVEGTSNPNLYWYRQAAGRGLQLLFYSVGIGQISSEVPQNLSASRPQDRQFILSSKKLLLSDSGFYLCAWQSYGDEKLFFGSGTQLSVL.

V is TRBV9 and J is TRBJ1-1; D gene ambiguous. The ends were cut back, 2 bases at V and 5 bases at J, with 13 bases in the middle. Germline values: CDR1 SGDLS, CDR2 YYNGEE. The CDR3 runs to 14 residues. The CDR3 spells CASSVPDLRTEAFF. The CDR3 nucleotides read TGTGCCAGCAGCGTTCCGGATCTACGTACTGAAGCTTTCTTT.

This chain joins TRBV5-4 and TRBJ2-1; D uncertain. The CDR3 spans 11 residues. V was clipped by 4 bases and J by 4 bases, with 3 bases between them. Germline CDR1 is SGHNT and CDR2 is YYREEE (reference sequence). The CDR3 is CASSRYNEQFF. CDR3 sequence (DNA): TGTGCCAGCAGCCGTTACAATGAGCAGTTCTTC. Filled out from reference TRBV5-4 and TRBJ2-1, the complete variable domain reads ETGVTQSPTHLIKTRGQQVTLRCSSQSGHNTVSWYQQALGQGPQFIFQYYREEENGRGNFPPRFSGLQFPNYSSELNVNALELDDSALYLCASSRYNEQFFGPGTRLTVL.